This TCR beta chain was obtained from a study of T-cell reconstitution after alpha-beta-depleted transplantation in children. The study's findings and limits: Expanded graft clones, several hundred of them, were reportedly the source of alpha-beta T cells about two months after transplant. The main origin of T-cell counts and diversity one year after transplant was newly produced T cells. Certain patients had high TCRbeta diversity at day 60, and it came from recipient T cells and thymic progenitors that survived.

This clonotype was observed many times. Its target is not known. With V trimmed by 4 bases and J by 9 bases, 8 bases remained unmatched. Germline assignment: CDR1 KGHDR and CDR2 SFDVKD. CDR3 length: 15 residues. Unique molecular identifiers were built into the TCRbeta library. Via MiXCR, TCRdb re-called the PCR reads, giving one row per CDR3 protein. The sample contains about 300,000 distinct CDR3 sequences, roughly a tenth of which appear only once. The receptor comes from a boy under three years old with acute myeloid leukemia, due to receive a stem cell transplant. V and J are TRBV24-1 and TRBJ2-1; TRBD2 matches at 10 bases. This sample comprised PBMCs, obtained before TCRalphabeta/CD19-depleted stem cell transplant. The DNA for the CDR3 is TGTGCCACCAGTGACCAAGAGCTAGCGGGAGTTGAGCAGTTCTTC. The encoded protein is CATSDQELAGVEQFF.